This passage covers 21 T cell receptor beta chains from one sample sequenced in a study of T cells in women clearing cervical HPV infection. TCRdb's table, derived via immunoSEQ multiplex PCR, lists solely in-frame clones and lacks some. The sample table sets out tens of thousands of clones. The sequenced sample was blood buffy coat. These receptors were taken from a woman between 18 and 75 years old with a cervical HPV16 infection that either progressed to CIN3+ or cleared (not recorded which).

Notes on this clone: The read stops 3 residues short of the end of the CDR3; the missing end is completed from the germline J gene. The chain uses TRBV20-1 and TRBJ1-2, with 10 bases matching TRBD1. The CDR3 covers 11 residues. The V gene's germline CDR1 is DFQATT and CDR2 SNEGSKA (reference sequence). The CDR3 reads CSGTGGRGYTF. CDR3 DNA (partial): TGCAGTGGGACAGGGGGTCGCGGC.

A word on this clone: The read halts 3 residues ahead of the CDR3 end, with the missing end drawn from the germline J gene. The chain is built from TRBV7-9 and TRBJ2-1; TRBD2 matches 7 bases. The CDR3 extends over 14 amino acids. The trim removed 8 bases at V and 9 bases at J, leaving 13 bases unmatched. Looked up from germline, CDR1 is SEHNR and CDR2 is FQNEAQ (reference sequence). The chain's CDR3 is CASGVGPTSSEQFF. The sequenced part of the CDR3 DNA is TGTGCCAGCGGCGTTGGGCCGACTAGCAGTGAG.

Regarding this clone: Read coverage stops 3 residues before the CDR3 terminus; the germline J gene supplies the remainder. The chain recombines TRBV5-1 with TRBJ1-2; 8 positions match TRBD1. Germline CDR1 and CDR2: SGHRS and YFSETQ. The CDR3 contains 14 residues. The CDR3 bases that were read are TGCGCCAGCAGCCCCACAGGACAGGGAAGAGGC. It is translated as CASSPTGQGRG. Given in full, the CDR3 is CASSPTGQGRGYTF.

Concerning this clone: The observed sequence ends 3 residues before the CDR3 terminus, with the missing tail filled in from the germline J gene. The rearrangement uses TRBV18 and TRBJ1-3; D uncertain. Per the germline V gene, CDR1 is KGHSH and CDR2 is LQKENI. Trimming removed 4 bases at V and 0 bases at J, with 10 bases between. CDR3 length equals 15 residues. The part of the CDR3 DNA that was read is TGTGCCAGCTCACGGACTCAAGCCTCTGGAAACACC. Encoded protein: CASSRTQASGNT. In full, the CDR3 is CASSRTQASGNTIYF.

A word on this clone: Read coverage stops 3 residues before the CDR3 terminus; the germline J gene supplies the remainder. This chain links TRBV5-1 with TRBJ2-5; D is perhaps TRBD2 (6 bases). CDR3 length: 14 residues. The germline CDR1 and CDR2 sequences are SGHRS and YFSETQ. Trimming pared 4 bases from V and 2 bases from J, leaving 12 bases between. Partial CDR3 DNA: TGCGCCAGCAGCCGGGACTGGTCACAAGAGACC. The encoded protein is CASSRDWSQET. The entire CDR3 protein reads CASSRDWSQETQYF.

Points on this clone: The sequenced fragment ends 3 residues before the CDR3 boundary, so the rest is inferred from the germline J gene. V gene TRBV12-3 or TRBV12-4 combines with J gene TRBJ1-2; 9 positions match TRBD1. This CDR3 has 13 residues. Trimming cost V 5 bases and J 6 bases; bases outside gene matches: 4. The CDR3 is CASSVGQGNGYTF. CDR3 bases read: TGTGCCAGCAGTGTGGGACAGGGCAATGGC.

Comment on this clone: The sequenced fragment ends 3 residues before the CDR3 boundary, so the rest is inferred from the germline J gene. The V gene is TRBV5-6, the J gene TRBJ1-2; D might be TRBD1 (6 bases). The CDR3 is 12 residues long. Between the trimmed V and J ends, which lost 2 bases and 7 bases, there was a span of 9 bases. Germline V gene data show CDR1 as SGHDT and CDR2 as YYEEEE. The sequenced CDR3 bases are TGTGCCAGCAGCTTTCAGGGGACTGGC. Translated, it gives CASSFQGTG. The complete CDR3 protein is CASSFQGTGYTF.

Comment on this clone: Read data end 3 residues before the CDR3 end; the end is taken from the germline J gene. The chain uses TRBV5-4 and TRBJ2-3; 7 bases line up with TRBD2. Germline V lookup: CDR1 SGHNT, CDR2 YYREEE (reference sequence). The CDR3 totals 13 residues. The J segment lost 5 bases and the V segment lost 1 base, leaving 1 base of the junction unmatched. The CDR3 sequence is CASSLWGGDTQYF. CDR3 bases read: TGTGCCAGCAGCTTGTGGGGGGGAGATACG.

Here the CDR3 reads CAWSVLTPVRSYNEQFF. CDR3 bases read: TGTGCCTGGAGTGTACTAACCCCGGTTCGCTCCTACAATGAG. The chain carries TRBV30 and TRBJ2-1; D call uncertain. The read comes to an end 3 residues before the CDR3 does, leaving the germline J gene to fill in the end. V lost 0 bases, J lost 0 bases, and 15 bases lay in between. The CDR3 contains 17 residues. Germline V gives CDR1 GTSNPN, CDR2 SVGIG (reference sequence).

As concerns this clone: From the germline J gene comes the end of the CDR3, since the read stops 3 residues before it. The chain has TRBV5-1 and TRBJ1-1; D gene uncertain. Germline CDR1 reads SGHRS; CDR2 reads YFSETQ. V lost 6 bases, J lost 0 bases, and 12 bases lay in between. The CDR3 has 14 residues. The sequenced CDR3 bases are TGCGCCAGCAATAATGAACAGATGAACACTGAA. Translation gives CASNNEQMNTE. The CDR3 as a whole reads CASNNEQMNTEAFF.

Note on this clone: The CDR3 is cut off 3 residues early in the read; its end comes from the germline J gene. The chain links TRBV19 to TRBJ1-1; D is unclear. The ends were cut back, 2 bases at V and 3 bases at J, with 10 bases in the middle. Germline V gives CDR1 LNHDA, CDR2 SQIVND (reference sequence). The CDR3 runs to 14 residues. CDR3 DNA, as far as it was read: TGTGCCAGTAGTATATTGGGCCCCGACACTGAA. Its translation is CASSILGPDTE. The CDR3 reads in full as CASSILGPDTEAFF. The full variable domain, completed using reference TRBV19 and TRBJ1-1, is DGGITQSPKYLFRKEGQNVTLSCEQNLNHDAMYWYRQDPGQGLRLIYYSQIVNDFQKGDIAEGYSVSREKKESFPLTVTSAQKNPTAFYLCASSILGPDTEAFFGQGTRLTVV.

Concerning this clone: The read gets to within 3 residues of the CDR3 end, and the germline J gene fills in the rest. The gene calls are TRBV19 and TRBJ2-2; D tentatively reads TRBD1 or TRBD2 (5 bases each). The CDR3 is made up of 14 amino acids. Germline assignment: CDR1 LNHDA and CDR2 SQIVND (reference sequence). V was clipped by 3 bases and J by 5 bases, with 10 bases between them. The CDR3 region is CASSIRGVTGELFF. Incomplete CDR3 DNA: TGTGCCAGTAGTATTAGAGGGGTAACCGGGGAG.

With respect to this clone: The read is 3 residues too short to cover the CDR3 end, so that end is filled in from the germline J gene. The rearrangement uses TRBV20-1 and TRBJ1-5; 8 positions match TRBD1. V gave up 0 bases and J gave up 0 bases; unmatched junction bases: 4. This CDR3 has 16 amino acids. From germline, CDR1 is DFQATT and CDR2 SNEGSKA (reference sequence). This CDR3 reads CSARDQGAASNQPQHF. Partial CDR3 DNA: TGCAGTGCTAGAGATCAGGGGGCCGCTAGCAATCAGCCC.

Notes on this clone: With the read ending 3 residues before the CDR3 end, the germline J gene is used to fill in that end. The chain links TRBV7-3 to TRBJ2-3; D not certain. The V gene lost 5 bases and the J gene lost 1 base, with 10 bases spanning the gap. The germline gives CDR1 SGHTA, CDR2 FQGTGA. CDR3 length: 14 residues. CDR3 DNA, as far as it was read: TGTGCCAGCAGCCTTAGCCCAGGCACAGATACG. The encoded protein is CASSLSPGTDT. The full CDR3 protein is CASSLSPGTDTQYF.

Regarding this clone: The CDR3 end lies 3 residues beyond the end of the read and is filled in from the germline J gene. The rearrangement joins TRBV6-1 to TRBJ1-5; maybe TRBD1 (6 bases). The CDR3 is 16 residues long. Between the trimmed V and J ends, which lost 0 bases and 7 bases, there was a span of 16 bases. The germline gives CDR1 MNHNS, CDR2 SASEGT. The CDR3 is CASSEANYRVGQPQHF. CDR3 DNA, as far as it was read: TGTGCCAGCAGTGAAGCGAATTACAGGGTGGGACAGCCC.

About this clone itself: The sequenced fragment ends 3 residues before the CDR3 boundary, so the rest is inferred from the germline J gene. The gene calls are TRBV5-4 and TRBJ2-3; D perhaps matches TRBD1 (5 bases). Trimming stripped 4 bases from V and 1 base from J, with 13 bases between. CDR3 length: 15 residues. CDR1 is SGHNT, CDR2 YYREEE, per germline (reference sequence). The CDR3 sequence is CASSPQGAGTDTQYF. Partial CDR3 DNA: TGTGCCAGCAGCCCCCAAGGGGCTGGCACAGATACG.

In the case of this clone: Read coverage stops 3 residues before the CDR3 terminus; the germline J gene supplies the remainder. V gene TRBV5-5 combines with J gene TRBJ1-2; no reliable D call. The germline gives CDR1 SGHKS, CDR2 YYEKEE (reference sequence). The CDR3 extends over 12 amino acids. The sequenced CDR3 bases are TGTGCCAGCAGCTTGGGGCCTAGGGGC. Protein: CASSLGPRG. The CDR3 in full is CASSLGPRGYTF.

Note on this clone: The CDR3 end lies 3 residues beyond the end of the read and is filled in from the germline J gene. The V call is TRBV10-1, the J call TRBJ1-1, with TRBD1 matching over 8 bases. Per germline, CDR1 WNHNN and CDR2 SYGVQD (reference sequence). CDR3 length equals 15 residues. V lost 10 bases and J lost 0; bases outside the gene matches: 10. CDR3 region: CATPGTGIMNTEAFF. CDR3 DNA (partial): TGCGCCACCCCAGGGACAGGCATTATGAACACTGAA.

Concerning this clone itself: The read comes to an end 3 residues before the CDR3 does, leaving the germline J gene to fill in the end. The chain has TRBV18 and TRBJ2-5, with 13 bases aligning to TRBD2. V was clipped by 3 bases and J by 7 bases; unmatched bases: 8. CDR3 size: 16 residues. Per germline, CDR1 KGHSH and CDR2 LQKENI. CDR3 DNA, as far as it was read: TGTGCCAGCTCACCCGGGACTAGCGGGAATAAGGCGACC. Protein product: CASSPGTSGNKAT. The CDR3 in its entirety is CASSPGTSGNKATQYF. The full variable domain, completed using reference TRBV18 and TRBJ2-5, is NAGVMQNPRHLVRRRGQEARLRCSPMKGHSHVYWYRQLPEEGLKFMVYLQKENIIDESGMPKERFSAEFPKEGPSILRIQQVVRGDSAAYFCASSPGTSGNKATQYFGPGTRLLVL.

Note on this clone: The read gets to within 3 residues of the CDR3 end, and the germline J gene fills in the rest. The genes are TRBV5-1 and TRBJ1-5, with a tentative D call TRBD1 (5 bases). Germline assignment: CDR1 SGHRS and CDR2 YFSETQ. The V end was cut by 3 bases, the J end by 5 bases, with 9 bases between. The length of the CDR3 is 13 residues. The CDR3 loop is CASSSDRDQPQHF. The CDR3 DNA, read in part, is TGCGCCAGCAGCTCTGACAGAGATCAGCCC.

About this clone itself: The read stops 3 residues short of the end of the CDR3; the missing end is completed from the germline J gene. The chain carries TRBV7-9 and TRBJ1-6; D is undetermined. CDR3 length equals 12 residues. Germline CDR1 and CDR2: SEHNR and FQNEAQ (reference sequence). This chain's CDR3 is CASSFVDSALHF. CDR3 DNA (partial): TGTGCCAGCAGCTTTGTTGATTCGGCC.